This TCR beta chain was retrieved from a study of blood T cells in healthy people across ages. Study-wide results and caveats: Estimated diversity across one million T cells was deemed an underestimate.

For this clonotype: The antigen remains unidentified.

The V gene end was trimmed by 7 bases and the J gene end by 3 bases; junction bases not matched to a gene: 6. The CDR3 contains 14 residues. Germline V gene sequence: CDR1 MDHEN, CDR2 SYDVKM. It was with a sample-barcoded 5' primer and a J-beta primer mix that a second PCR of about 7 to 12 cycles was run. MiXCR was run by TCRdb on the 5' RACE reads, yielding one entry per CDR3 protein. Of around 1,500,000 distinct CDR3 sequences in the sample, roughly 27% are singletons; the top ten hold about 7.7%. The chain carries TRBV28 and TRBJ1-2; the match to TRBD1 covers 9 bases. The sequence came from a woman in her twenties or thirties in good health. The sequencing sample was made of blood. The CDR3 sequence is CASTGTGPYYGYTF. The DNA for the CDR3 is TGTGCCAGCACTGGGACAGGGCCCTACTATGGCTACACCTTC.